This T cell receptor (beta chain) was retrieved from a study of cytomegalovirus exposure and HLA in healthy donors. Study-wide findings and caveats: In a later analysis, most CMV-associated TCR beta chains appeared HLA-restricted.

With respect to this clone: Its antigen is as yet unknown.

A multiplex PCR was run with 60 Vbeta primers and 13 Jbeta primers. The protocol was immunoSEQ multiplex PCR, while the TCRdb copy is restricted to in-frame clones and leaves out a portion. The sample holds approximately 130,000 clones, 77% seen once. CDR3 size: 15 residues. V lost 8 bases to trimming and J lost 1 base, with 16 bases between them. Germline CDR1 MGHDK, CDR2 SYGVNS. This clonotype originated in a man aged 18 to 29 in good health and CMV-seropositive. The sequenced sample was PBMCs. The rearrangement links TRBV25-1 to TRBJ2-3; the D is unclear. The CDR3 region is CASSRLGVGTDTQYF. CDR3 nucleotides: TGTGCCAGCTCCCGCTTGGGCGTCGGCACAGATACGCAGTATTTT.